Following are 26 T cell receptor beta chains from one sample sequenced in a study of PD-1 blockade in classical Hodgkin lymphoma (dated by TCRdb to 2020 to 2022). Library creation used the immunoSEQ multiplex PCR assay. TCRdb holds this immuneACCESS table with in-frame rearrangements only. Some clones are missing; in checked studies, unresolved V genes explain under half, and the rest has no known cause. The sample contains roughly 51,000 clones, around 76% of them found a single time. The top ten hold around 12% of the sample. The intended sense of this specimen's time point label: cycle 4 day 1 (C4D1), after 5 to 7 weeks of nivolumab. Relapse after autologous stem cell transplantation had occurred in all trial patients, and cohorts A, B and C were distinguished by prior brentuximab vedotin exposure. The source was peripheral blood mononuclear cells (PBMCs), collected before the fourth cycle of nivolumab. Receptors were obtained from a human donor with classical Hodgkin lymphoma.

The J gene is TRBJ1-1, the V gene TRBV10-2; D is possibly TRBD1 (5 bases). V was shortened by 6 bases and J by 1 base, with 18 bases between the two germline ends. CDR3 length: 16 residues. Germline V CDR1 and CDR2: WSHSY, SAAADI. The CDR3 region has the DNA TGCGCCAGCAGAGGGGACGGGTGGGAACCGAACACTGAAGCTTTCTTT. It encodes CASRGDGWEPNTEAFF.

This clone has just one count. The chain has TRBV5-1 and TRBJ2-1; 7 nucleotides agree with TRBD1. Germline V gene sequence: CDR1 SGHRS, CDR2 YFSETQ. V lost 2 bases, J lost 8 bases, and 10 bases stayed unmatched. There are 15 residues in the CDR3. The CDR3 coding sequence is TGCGCCAGCAGCTTTTCAGGGGGATTAGGGGATGAGCAGTTCTTC. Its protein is CASSFSGGLGDEQFF.

In DNA, the CDR3 is TGTGCCAGCAGCTCCGGAGGCTCGGGACTAGCGGGACACGAGCAGTACTTC. It encodes CASSSGGSGLAGHEQYF. The rearrangement links TRBV4-2 to TRBJ2-7; 13 bases fit TRBD2. The J segment lost 5 bases and the V segment lost 5 bases, leaving 12 bases of the junction unmatched. Germline V CDR1 and CDR2: LGHNA, YNFKEQ. The length of the CDR3 is 17 residues.

CDR3 amino acids: CASNPTGSSYEQYF. Written as DNA, the CDR3 is TGTGCCAGCAACCCAACAGGGTCATCCTACGAGCAGTACTTC. The rearrangement joins TRBV27 to TRBJ2-7; D is perhaps TRBD1 (6 bases). This CDR3 contains 14 residues. Germline assignment: CDR1 MNHEY and CDR2 SMNVEV (reference sequence). V lost 7 bases and J 1 base, leaving 14 bases between the germline ends.

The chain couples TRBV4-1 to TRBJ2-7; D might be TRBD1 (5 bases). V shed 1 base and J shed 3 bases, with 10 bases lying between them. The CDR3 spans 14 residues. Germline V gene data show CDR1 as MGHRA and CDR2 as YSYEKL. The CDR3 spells CASSQVGRDYEQYF. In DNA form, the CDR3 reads TGCGCCAGCAGCCAAGTAGGCAGGGACTACGAGCAGTACTTC.

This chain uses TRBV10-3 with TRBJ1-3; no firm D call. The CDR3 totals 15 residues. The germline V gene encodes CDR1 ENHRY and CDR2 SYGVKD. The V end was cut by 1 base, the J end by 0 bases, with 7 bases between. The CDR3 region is CAISEFPFSGNTIYF. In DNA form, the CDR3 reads TGTGCCATCAGTGAGTTTCCTTTCTCTGGAAACACCATATATTTT.

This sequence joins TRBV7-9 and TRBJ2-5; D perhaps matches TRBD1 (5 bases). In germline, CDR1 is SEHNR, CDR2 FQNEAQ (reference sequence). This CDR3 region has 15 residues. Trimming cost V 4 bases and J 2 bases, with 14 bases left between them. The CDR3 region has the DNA TGTGCCAGCAGCTCCCCCCGTGACAGACAAGAGACCCAGTACTTC. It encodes CASSSPRDRQETQYF.

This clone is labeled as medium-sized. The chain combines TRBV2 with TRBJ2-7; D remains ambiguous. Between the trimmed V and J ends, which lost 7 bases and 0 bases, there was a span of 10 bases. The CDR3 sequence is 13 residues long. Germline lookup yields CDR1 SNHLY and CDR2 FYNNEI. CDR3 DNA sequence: TGTGCCAGCACGGCGTCGGACTCCTACGAGCAGTACTTC. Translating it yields CASTASDSYEQYF. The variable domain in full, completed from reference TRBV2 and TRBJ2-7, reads EPEVTQTPSHQVTQMGQEVILRCVPISNHLYFYWYRQILGQKVEFLVSFYNNEISEKSEIFDDQFSVERPDGSNFTLKIRSTKLEDSAMYFCASTASDSYEQYFGPGTRLTVT.

CDR3 sequence reads: CASSQEGQGDGYTF. In DNA, the CDR3 is TGCGCCAGCAGCCAAGAAGGCCAGGGGGATGGCTACACCTTC. The rearrangement uses TRBV4-3 and TRBJ1-2, with 7 bases lining up with TRBD1. Germline V gene lookup returns CDR1 LGHNA and CDR2 YSLEER. The ends lost 0 bases at V and 6 bases at J; junction bases unmatched: 4. This CDR3 is 14 amino acids long.

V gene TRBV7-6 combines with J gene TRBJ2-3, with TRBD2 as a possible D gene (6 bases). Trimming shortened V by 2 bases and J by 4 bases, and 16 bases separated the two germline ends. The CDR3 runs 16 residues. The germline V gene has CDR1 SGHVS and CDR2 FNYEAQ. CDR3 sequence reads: CASSLKASVAADTQYF. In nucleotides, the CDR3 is TGTGCCAGCAGCTTAAAAGCTAGCGTGGCGGCAGATACGCAGTATTTT.

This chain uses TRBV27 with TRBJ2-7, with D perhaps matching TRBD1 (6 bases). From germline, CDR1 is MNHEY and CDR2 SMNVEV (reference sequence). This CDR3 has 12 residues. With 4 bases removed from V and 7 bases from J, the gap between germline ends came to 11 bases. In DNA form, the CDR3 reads TGTGCCAGCAGTTCCCAGGGGAAGGAGCAGTACTTC. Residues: CASSSQGKEQYF.

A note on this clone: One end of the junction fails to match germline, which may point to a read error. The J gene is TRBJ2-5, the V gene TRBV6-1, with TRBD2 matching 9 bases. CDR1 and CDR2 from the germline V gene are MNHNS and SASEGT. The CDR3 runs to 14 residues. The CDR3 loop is CASREGLATETQYF. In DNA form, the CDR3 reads TGTGCCAGCAGAGAAGGACTAGCGACAGAGACCCAGTACTTC.

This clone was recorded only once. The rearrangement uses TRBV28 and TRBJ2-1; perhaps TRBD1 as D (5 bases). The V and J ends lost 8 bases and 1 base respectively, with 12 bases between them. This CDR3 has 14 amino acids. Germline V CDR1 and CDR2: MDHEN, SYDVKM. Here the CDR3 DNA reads TGTGCCAGCTGGAAATCAGGGTCCTACAATGAGCAGTTCTTC. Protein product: CASWKSGSYNEQFF.

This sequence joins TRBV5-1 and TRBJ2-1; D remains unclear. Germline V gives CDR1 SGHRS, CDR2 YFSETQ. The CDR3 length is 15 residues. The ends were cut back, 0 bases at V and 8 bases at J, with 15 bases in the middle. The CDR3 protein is CASSLVLGFSDEQFF. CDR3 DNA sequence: TGCGCCAGCAGCTTGGTCCTGGGTTTCTCGGATGAGCAGTTCTTC.

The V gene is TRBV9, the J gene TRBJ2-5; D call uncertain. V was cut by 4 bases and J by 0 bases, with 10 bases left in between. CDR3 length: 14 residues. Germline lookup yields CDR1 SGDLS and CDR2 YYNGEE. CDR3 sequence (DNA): TGTGCCAGCAGCCCCCCTACGGACCAAGAGACCCAGTACTTC. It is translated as CASSPPTDQETQYF.

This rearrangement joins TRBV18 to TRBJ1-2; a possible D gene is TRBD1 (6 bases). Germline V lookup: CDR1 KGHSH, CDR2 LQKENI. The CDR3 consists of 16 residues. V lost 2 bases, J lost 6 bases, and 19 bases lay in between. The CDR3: CASSPKVVQGFNGYTF. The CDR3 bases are TGTGCCAGCTCACCAAAAGTGGTACAGGGATTTAATGGCTACACCTTC.

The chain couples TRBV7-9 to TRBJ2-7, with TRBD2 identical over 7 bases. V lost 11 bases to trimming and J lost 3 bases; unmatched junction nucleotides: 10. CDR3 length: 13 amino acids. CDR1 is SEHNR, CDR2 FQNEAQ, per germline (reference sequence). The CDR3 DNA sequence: TGTGCCTGCAATACCGGGACTAACTACGAGCAGTACTTC. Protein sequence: CACNTGTNYEQYF.

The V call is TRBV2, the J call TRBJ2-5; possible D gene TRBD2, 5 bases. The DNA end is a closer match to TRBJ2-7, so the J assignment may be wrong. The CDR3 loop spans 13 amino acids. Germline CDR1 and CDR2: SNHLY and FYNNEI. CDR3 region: CASIPAASYEQYF. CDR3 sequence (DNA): TGTGCCAGCATACCAGCGGCCTCCTACGAGCAGTACTTC.

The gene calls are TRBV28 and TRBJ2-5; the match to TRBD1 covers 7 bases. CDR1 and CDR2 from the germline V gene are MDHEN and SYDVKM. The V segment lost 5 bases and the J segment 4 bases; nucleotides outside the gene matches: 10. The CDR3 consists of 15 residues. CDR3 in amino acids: CASSRDRVVGETQYF. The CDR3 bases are TGTGCCAGCAGTAGAGACAGGGTGGTAGGAGAGACCCAGTACTTC.

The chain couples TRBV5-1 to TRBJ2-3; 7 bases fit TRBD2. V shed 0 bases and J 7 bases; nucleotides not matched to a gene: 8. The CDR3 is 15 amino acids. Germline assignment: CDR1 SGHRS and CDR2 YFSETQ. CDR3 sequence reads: CASSLEGLLGYTQYF. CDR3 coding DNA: TGCGCCAGCAGCTTGGAGGGACTACTGGGATATACGCAGTATTTT.

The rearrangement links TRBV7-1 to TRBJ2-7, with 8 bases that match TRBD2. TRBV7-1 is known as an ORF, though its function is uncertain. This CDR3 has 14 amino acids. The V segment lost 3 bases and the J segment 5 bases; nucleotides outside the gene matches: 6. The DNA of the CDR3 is TGTGCCAGCAGCTCCCGACTAGCGCGGAACGAGCAGTACTTC. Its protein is CASSSRLARNEQYF.

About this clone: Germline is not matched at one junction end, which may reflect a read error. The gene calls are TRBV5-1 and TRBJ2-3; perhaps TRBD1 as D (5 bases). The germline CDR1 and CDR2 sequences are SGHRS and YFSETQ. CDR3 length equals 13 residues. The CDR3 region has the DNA TGCGCCAGCAGCTCTGACAGCACGGATACGCAGTATTTT. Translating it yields CASSSDSTDTQYF.

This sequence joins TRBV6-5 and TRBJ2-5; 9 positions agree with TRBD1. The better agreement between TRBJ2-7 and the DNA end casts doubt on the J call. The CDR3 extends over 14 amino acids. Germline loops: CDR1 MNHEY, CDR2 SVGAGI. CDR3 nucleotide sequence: TGTGCCAGCAGGTCCCCGGGACAGGGCTACGAGCAGTACTTC. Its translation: CASRSPGQGYEQYF.

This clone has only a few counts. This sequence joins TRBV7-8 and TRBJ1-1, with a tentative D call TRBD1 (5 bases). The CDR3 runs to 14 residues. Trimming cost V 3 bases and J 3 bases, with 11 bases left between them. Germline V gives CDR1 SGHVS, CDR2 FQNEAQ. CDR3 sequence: CASSLGEYYTEAFF. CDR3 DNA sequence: TGTGCCAGCAGCTTGGGGGAGTACTACACTGAAGCTTTCTTT. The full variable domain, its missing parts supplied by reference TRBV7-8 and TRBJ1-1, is GAGVSQSPRYKVAKRGQDVALRCDPISGHVSLFWYQQALGQGPEFLTYFQNEAQLDKSGLPSDRFFAERPEGSVSTLKIQRTQQEDSAVYLCASSLGEYYTEAFFGQGTRLTVV.

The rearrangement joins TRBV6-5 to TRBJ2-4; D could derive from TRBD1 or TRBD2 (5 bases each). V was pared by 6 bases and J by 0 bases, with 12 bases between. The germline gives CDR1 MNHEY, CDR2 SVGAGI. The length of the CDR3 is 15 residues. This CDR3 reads CASRRDGVAKNIQYF. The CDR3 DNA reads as TGTGCCAGCAGGAGGGACGGGGTAGCCAAAAACATTCAGTACTTC.

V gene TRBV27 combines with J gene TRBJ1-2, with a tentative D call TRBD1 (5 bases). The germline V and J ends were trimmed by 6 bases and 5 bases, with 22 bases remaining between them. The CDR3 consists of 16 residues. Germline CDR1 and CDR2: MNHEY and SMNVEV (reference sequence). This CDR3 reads CASSPTREWGGYGYTF. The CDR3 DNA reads TGTGCCAGCAGCCCGACTCGCGAGTGGGGGGGGTATGGCTACACCTTC.